These 17 T cell receptor beta chains came from one sample sequenced in a study of blood T cell repertoires in COVID-19. Using immunoSEQ multiplex PCR, the repertoire was profiled, and TCRdb retains in-frame clones only, with some absent. The sample has about 210,000 clones, around 85% seen once. The material sequenced was peripheral blood. The source is a woman aged 70 to 79 with COVID-19, enrolled during active disease.

This clone was detected only once. This chain uses TRBV7-2 with TRBJ2-6; D call uncertain. V was pared by 4 bases and J by 2 bases, with 21 bases between. The germline CDR1 and CDR2 sequences are SGHTA and FQGNSA. This CDR3 region has 19 residues. CDR3 in DNA: TGTGCCAGCAGCTCTCTACCCTCCCGTTACTACGCTGGGGCCAACGTCCTGACTTTC. The encoded protein is CASSSLPSRYYAGANVLTF. Combining the CDR3 with reference TRBV7-2 and TRBJ2-6 gives the whole variable domain GAGVSQSPSNKVTEKGKDVELRCDPISGHTALYWYRQSLGQGLEFLIYFQGNSAPDKSGLPSDRFSAERTGGSVSTLTIQRTQQEDSAVYLCASSSLPSRYYAGANVLTFGAGSRLTVL.

This clone has just one count. CDR3 sequence: CASSQRYSYEQYF. CDR3 DNA sequence: TGTGCCAGCAGCCAACGTTATTCCTACGAGCAGTACTTC. The rearrangement joins TRBV4-2 to TRBJ2-7; D is uncertain. Germline V gene data show CDR1 as LGHNA and CDR2 as YNFKEQ. Trimming cost V 2 bases and J 1 base, with 6 bases left between them. The CDR3 totals 13 residues.

The chain employs TRBV6-4 and TRBJ1-2; D is perhaps TRBD1 (6 bases). The CDR3 extends over 12 amino acids. The V gene's germline CDR1 is MRHNA and CDR2 SNTAGT. V was pared by 11 bases and J by 7 bases, with 17 bases between. CDR3 protein: CASRQGPSGYTF. Here the CDR3 DNA reads TGTGCCTCCCGGCAGGGGCCTAGTGGCTACACCTTC.

The CDR3 DNA reads as TGTGCCACCAGCAGAGATAGGAGGGGAATAGAAAACACCGGGGAGCTGTTTTTT. Encoded protein: CATSRDRRGIENTGELFF. The chain is built from TRBV15 and TRBJ2-2; a possible D gene is TRBD2 (6 bases). Per the germline V gene, CDR1 is LNHNV and CDR2 is YYDKDF (reference sequence). The V gene lost 0 bases and the J gene lost 2 bases, with 16 bases spanning the gap. The CDR3 is 18 residues long. The complete variable domain, with remaining parts taken from reference TRBV15 and TRBJ2-2, reads DAMVIQNPRYQVTQFGKPVTLSCSQTLNHNVMYWYQQKSSQAPKLLFHYYDKDFNNEADTPDNFQSRRPNTSFCFLDIRSPGLGDTAMYLCATSRDRRGIENTGELFFGEGSRLTVL.

V gene TRBV30 combines with J gene TRBJ2-7, with 9 bases fitting TRBD1. V lost 3 bases, J lost 5 bases, and 2 bases stayed unmatched. There are 12 residues in the CDR3. Germline V gene data show CDR1 as GTSNPN and CDR2 as SVGIG (reference sequence). In DNA, the CDR3 is TGTGCCTGGAGGCGACAGGGGGACGAGCAGTACTTC. Protein: CAWRRQGDEQYF.

The rearrangement links TRBV7-2 to TRBJ1-3; no clear D. Germline assignment: CDR1 SGHTA and CDR2 FQGNSA. The CDR3 consists of 15 residues. V was clipped by 5 bases and J by 0 bases, with 11 bases between them. The CDR3: CASSLRGRSGNTIYF. The CDR3 DNA is TGTGCCAGCAGCCTGCGCGGGCGCTCTGGAAACACCATATATTTT.

The chain is built from TRBV29-1 and TRBJ1-4, with 9 bases lining up with TRBD1. J lost 8 bases, V lost 5 bases, and 6 bases had no gene match. Germline CDR1 reads SQVTM; CDR2 reads ANQGSEA. This CDR3 is 13 amino acids long. CDR3 loop: CSVTQGAREKLFF. The DNA for the CDR3 is TGCAGCGTTACACAGGGGGCAAGGGAAAAACTGTTTTTT.

The V call is TRBV5-1, the J call TRBJ2-7; the D gene is possibly TRBD1 (6 bases). V lost 3 bases and J lost 5, with 15 bases in between. Per germline, CDR1 SGHRS and CDR2 YFSETQ. The CDR3 runs 14 residues. Here the CDR3 DNA reads TGCGCCAGCAGCTCACAGGGATCGGGAAACGAGCAGTACTTC. As protein: CASSSQGSGNEQYF.

The chain combines TRBV4-3 with TRBJ1-2; D not certain. Germline CDR1 and CDR2: LGHNA and YSLEER. The CDR3 runs to 13 residues. V was trimmed by 1 base and J by 10 bases, leaving 13 bases between them. CDR3 amino acids: CASSQVQAATYTF. For the CDR3, the DNA is TGCGCCAGCAGCCAAGTGCAGGCAGCTACCTACACCTTC.

This clone appeared once. The gene calls are TRBV27 and TRBJ1-1; perhaps TRBD1 as D (6 bases). The CDR3 totals 17 residues. Trimming cost V 1 base and J 1 base, with 16 bases left between them. The germline V gene encodes CDR1 MNHEY and CDR2 SMNVEV (reference sequence). The CDR3 sequence: CASSLFHAGAANTEAFF. In DNA form, the CDR3 reads TGTGCCAGCAGTTTATTTCACGCGGGGGCGGCGAACACTGAAGCTTTCTTT.

This chain joins TRBV5-1 and TRBJ1-1; a weak D match, TRBD1 (5 bases). Deletions cut 3 bases from V and 2 bases from J, with 17 bases between. The CDR3 spans 16 residues. CDR1 and CDR2 from the germline V gene are SGHRS and YFSETQ. The DNA of the CDR3 is TGCGCCAGCAGCTACGGACCTCAGGGAGGTAACACTGAAGCTTTCTTT. Translation gives CASSYGPQGGNTEAFF.

The rearrangement joins TRBV9 to TRBJ2-6, with no clear D. CDR3 length equals 14 residues. The germline V gene has CDR1 SGDLS and CDR2 YYNGEE. The ends were cut back, 1 base at V and 1 base at J, with 3 bases in the middle. The CDR3 here is CASSVQSGANVLTF. CDR3 DNA: TGTGCCAGCAGCGTACAATCTGGGGCCAACGTCCTGACTTTC.

This clone appeared once. The chain employs TRBV7-9 and TRBJ1-1; D uncertain. Germline V CDR1 and CDR2: SEHNR, FQNEAQ (reference sequence). This CDR3 is built from 14 residues. Deletions cut 5 bases from V and 1 base from J, with 11 bases between. CDR3 bases: TGTGCCAGCAGCATTCAAGCCCAGAACACTGAAGCTTTCTTT. Protein sequence: CASSIQAQNTEAFF.

V and J are TRBV12-3 or TRBV12-4 and TRBJ1-4; D unresolved. The CDR3 is 13 amino acids. Trimming cost V 3 bases and J 8 bases, with 10 bases left between them. In DNA form, the CDR3 reads TGTGCCAGCAGTTTTGGAGGGAAGGAAAAACTGTTTTTT. This gives the protein CASSFGGKEKLFF.

The chain uses TRBV7-2 and TRBJ2-5, with 12 nucleotides matching TRBD2. V dropped 5 bases and J dropped 4; count of bases not matched to a gene: 2. This CDR3 is 14 amino acids long. Per the germline V gene, CDR1 is SGHTA and CDR2 is FQGNSA. Here the CDR3 DNA reads TGTGCCAGCAGCCCGGGACTAGCGGGAGAGACCCAGTACTTC. It codes for CASSPGLAGETQYF. Full variable domain (outside the CDR3, taken from reference TRBV7-2 and TRBJ2-5): GAGVSQSPSNKVTEKGKDVELRCDPISGHTALYWYRQSLGQGLEFLIYFQGNSAPDKSGLPSDRFSAERTGGSVSTLTIQRTQQEDSAVYLCASSPGLAGETQYFGPGTRLLVL.

This chain connects TRBV18 to TRBJ1-1; the D gene is possibly TRBD1 (5 bases). Germline V lookup: CDR1 KGHSH, CDR2 LQKENI. There are 15 residues in the CDR3. Trimming took 3 bases from V and 3 from J, leaving 14 bases between them. CDR3 bases: TGTGCCAGCTCACCCCTCGCAGGGTCCGACACTGAAGCTTTCTTT. Translation gives CASSPLAGSDTEAFF. The complete variable domain, with remaining parts taken from reference TRBV18 and TRBJ1-1, reads NAGVMQNPRHLVRRRGQEARLRCSPMKGHSHVYWYRQLPEEGLKFMVYLQKENIIDESGMPKERFSAEFPKEGPSILRIQQVVRGDSAAYFCASSPLAGSDTEAFFGQGTRLTVV.

The chain recombines TRBV5-1 with TRBJ2-2; 7 nucleotides align to TRBD2. V dropped 0 bases and J dropped 0; count of bases not matched to a gene: 5. This CDR3 spans 17 amino acids. The germline gives CDR1 SGHRS, CDR2 YFSETQ. The CDR3 loop is CASSLGTGLANTGELFF. CDR3 nucleotides: TGCGCCAGCAGCTTGGGCACAGGACTAGCGAACACCGGGGAGCTGTTTTTT.